This T cell receptor beta chain was sequenced for a study of blood T cell repertoires in COVID-19 (dated by TCRdb to the early 2020s). Study-wide context: Samples from collaborators originated in the United States, Italy and Spain and spanned both the acute and convalescent phases of COVID-19. Samples were obtained from the ongoing ImmuneRACE study (first 160 participants) and from about 1,300 subjects provided by 6 global collaborators. Where available, HLA class I and class II types were obtained from metadata supplied by the sample provider rather than from assay-based typing. Sample metadata almost always included a de-identified subject ID, COVID-19 status, age in years and sex. The material from the prospective study consisted of cDNA or gDNA derived from T cells, B-cell-depleted T cells, or PBMCs. The repertoires were released in a freely available public database meant as a resource for research on the immune response to SARS-CoV-2. Deeply sampled blood TCRbeta repertoires from subjects exposed to, actively infected with, or recovered from COVID-19 were included in the dataset. What the study reported, not specific to this receptor: The amount of clinical and demographic metadata varied by source and participant and was provided uncurated.

On this clone: It has no known antigen specificity. Base qualities were left out, and no much larger clone turns up one base away.

The CDR1 and CDR2 encoded by the germline V gene are SGHNT and YENEEA. V loses 6 bases, J loses 1 base, and the germline ends lie 9 bases apart. From the cysteine through the phenylalanine, the CDR3 covers 13 amino acids. CDR3 DNA only is kept here, 39 bases in frame from base 1. The collaborating institutions used their own protocols to collect whole blood in K2EDTA tubes. For TCRbeta analysis, collaborator samples were shipped as frozen whole blood, as isolated PBMCs, or as DNA extracted from either sample type. TCRbeta CDR3 regions were amplified from genomic DNA using the immunoSEQ Assay, a bias-controlled multiplex PCR. On the authors' methods: The number of nucleated cells in each sample was estimated from the amplification of reference gene primers within the assay. To quantify the absolute abundance of each unique TCRbeta CDR3 rearrangement, sequence reads were collapsed and filtered. For each sample, productive Simpson clonality was calculated as the square root of Simpson's diversity index over productive rearrangements. Sourced from immuneACCESS, this table was stored by TCRdb with only in-frame sequences that have V and J called. A share of the clones is absent; for the studies checked, an unresolved V gene accounts for under half, and the remainder has no known explanation. D and trimming come from the DNA, and the V and J calls and clone size come from that table. This sample is represented by 90,000 to 100,000 clones; roughly 84% of them were singletons. The ten largest clones capture around 12% of the sample.

The rearrangement combines TRBV11-3 with TRBJ2-5; the D region possibly corresponds to TRBD1 (6 bases align). The TCR was taken from a human donor in a cohort sampled during active COVID-19. The sample comprised peripheral blood. The CDR3 reads CASRATGQETQYF. The nucleotides read TGTGCCAGCAGGGCGACAGGCCAAGAGACCCAGTACTTC.